This T cell receptor (beta chain) comes out of a study of T cell changes during pregnancy in multiple sclerosis. Repertoires were generated with immunoSEQ multiplex PCR, while TCRdb's copy carries only in-frame clones and drops some. The sample comprises 98,000 or so clones, about 93% of which are singletons, and 0.99% rests with the top ten. Germline loops: CDR1 SQVTM, CDR2 ANQGSEA. The CDR3 has 12 amino acids. Trimming cost V 2 bases and J 4 bases, with 8 bases left between them. The chain combines TRBV29-1 with TRBJ1-1, with D maybe TRBD1 (6 bases). Here the sequenced sample was peripheral blood, taken after pregnancy. The clonotype was recovered from a female donor with multiple sclerosis, enrolled in a pregnancy study. The CDR3 reads CSVEQGITEAFF. In DNA, the CDR3 is TGCAGCGTTGAACAGGGGATCACTGAAGCTTTCTTT.